The text below deals with one T cell receptor beta chain. How the authors handled the data: Scientists estimated how many nucleated cells there were by amplifying reference gene primers. Method: immunoSEQ multiplex PCR; TCRdb's copy keeps in-frame clones and lacks some. That table supplies the V and J calls and clone size; D and trimming were determined from the DNA. This table has 80,000 to 100,000 clones, less than 85% appearing once. CDR1 and CDR2 from the germline V gene are LNHDA and SQIVND (reference sequence). The J segment lost 6 bases and the V segment lost 6 bases, leaving 9 bases of the junction unmatched. The CDR3 is 15 residues long. This sample is drawn from a study of blood T cell repertoires in COVID-19. Study-wide background: Sites in the United States, Italy and Spain provided acute and convalescent COVID-19 samples. T cells, B-cell-depleted T cells, or PBMCs provided the cDNA or gDNA that served as material.

The TCR comes from a man between 65 and 85 years old with active or convalescent COVID-19. The chain is built from TRBV19 and TRBJ2-7, with TRBD2 identical over 12 bases. What was sequenced was peripheral blood. Here the CDR3 DNA reads TGTGCCAGTAGACCCACTAGCGGGGGGCGAGGCGAGCAGTACTTC. It yields the protein CASRPTSGGRGEQYF.